The source of this TCR beta chain is a study of regulatory T cells in long-lasting Graves disease. Study overall: Duration of antithyroid drug therapy among newly diagnosed Graves' patients was under 3 months.

The time point denotes: newly diagnosed GD, antithyroid drugs for less than 3 months. RNA from PBMCs was the source of the TCR library. This clonotype came up a few times. What it binds is not known. Study-wide findings and caveats: The study found TRBV28, TRBJ1-2 and TRBJ2-5 favored in persistent disease.

Construction of TCR beta libraries relied on iRepertoire HTBI primers and on Arm-PCR targeting CDR3 regions. MiXCR was run by TCRdb on the multiplex PCR reads, yielding one entry per CDR3 protein. The data hold 420,000 or so distinct CDR3 sequences, with less than 20% observed a single time. The V segment lost 1 base and the J segment 2 bases; nucleotides outside the gene matches: 5. CDR3 length: 18 amino acids. Germline loops: CDR1 MGHRA, CDR2 YSYEKL. The same data also contributed to another study, on T cells in Graves' hyperthyroidism and ophthalmopathy. That paper notes: Graves' hyperthyroidism was deemed stable given no ophthalmopathy progression within 18 months. A median 6.5 months before onset, the model predicted ophthalmopathy.

Sequenced here: peripheral blood mononuclear cells (PBMCs), sampled at new diagnosis, from a patient treated with antithyroid drugs. This clonotype was sampled from a woman aged 18-29 years with Graves disease. The chain is built from TRBV4-1 and TRBJ2-1; 13 bases fit TRBD2. The CDR3 nucleotides read TGCGCCAGCAGCCAAGGACTAGCGGGAGGACGGACCTACAATGAGCAGTTCTTC. Protein product: CASSQGLAGGRTYNEQFF.